This T cell receptor beta chain derives from a study of blood T cell repertoires in COVID-19. Study overall: Acute and convalescent COVID-19 specimens originated in the United States, Italy and Spain. PBMCs, B-cell-depleted T cells, or T cells were the source of the cDNA or gDNA that made up the material.

Trimming pared 2 bases from V and 7 bases from J, leaving 12 bases between. Germline lookup yields CDR1 SGHNT and CDR2 YYREEE (reference sequence). The CDR3 is 13 residues long. This clone appeared a few times. In the authors' methods: Scientists estimated how many nucleated cells there were by amplifying reference gene primers. TCRdb's copy holds only in-frame clones and misses some; the assay was immunoSEQ multiplex PCR. The V and J calls and clone size come from that table; D and trimming were worked out from the DNA. Among hundreds of thousands of clones, more than 65% were seen once, and the ten largest hold about 7.4%.

The chain combines TRBV5-4 with TRBJ1-2; D gene uncertain. The source material was peripheral blood. The sequence was collected from a woman aged 80 or over with acute or convalescent COVID-19. The CDR3 nucleotides are TGTGCCAGCAGCTTTATCCAAAAGAGTGGCTACACCTTC. It translates to CASSFIQKSGYTF.